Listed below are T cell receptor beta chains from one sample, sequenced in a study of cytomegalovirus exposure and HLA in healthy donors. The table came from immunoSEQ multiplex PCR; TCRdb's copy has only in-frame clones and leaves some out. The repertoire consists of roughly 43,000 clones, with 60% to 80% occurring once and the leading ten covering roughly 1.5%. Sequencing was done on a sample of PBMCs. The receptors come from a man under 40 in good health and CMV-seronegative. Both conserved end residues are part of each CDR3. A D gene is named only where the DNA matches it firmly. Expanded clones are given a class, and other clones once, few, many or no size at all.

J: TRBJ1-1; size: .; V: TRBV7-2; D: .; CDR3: CASSSRGMNTEAFF; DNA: TGTGCCAGCAGCTCCAGGGGAATGAACACTGAAGCTTTCTTT
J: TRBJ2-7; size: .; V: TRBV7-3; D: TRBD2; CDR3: CASSLNSGGAYEQYF; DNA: TGTGCCAGCAGCTTAAATTCGGGAGGGGCCTACGAGCAGTACTTC
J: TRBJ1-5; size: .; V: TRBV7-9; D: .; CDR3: CASSSEVLDSSNQPQHF; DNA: TGTGCCAGCAGCTCTGAGGTATTGGACAGCAGCAATCAGCCCCAGCATTTT
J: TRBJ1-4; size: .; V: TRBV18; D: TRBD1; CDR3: CASSPQTGGNEKLFF; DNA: TGTGCCAGCTCACCACAGACAGGGGGCAATGAAAAACTGTTTTTT
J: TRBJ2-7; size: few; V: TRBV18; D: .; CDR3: CASSPPAGPHSYEQYF; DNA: TGTGCCAGCTCACCACCGGCTGGGCCTCACTCCTACGAGCAGTACTTC
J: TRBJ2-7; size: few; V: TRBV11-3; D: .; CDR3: CASSSRGGEQYF; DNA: TGTGCCAGCAGCTCCAGGGGCGGGGAGCAGTACTTC
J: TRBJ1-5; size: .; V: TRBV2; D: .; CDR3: CASSSGDGGQPQHF; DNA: TGTGCCAGCAGTTCGGGGGATGGAGGGCAGCCCCAGCATTTT
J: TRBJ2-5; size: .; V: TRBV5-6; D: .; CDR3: CASSPPREETQYF; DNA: TGTGCCAGCAGCCCACCGAGGGAAGAGACCCAGTACTTC
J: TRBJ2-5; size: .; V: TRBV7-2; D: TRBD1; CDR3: CASSFNRGKETQYF; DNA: TGTGCCAGCAGCTTCAACAGGGGGAAGGAGACCCAGTACTTC
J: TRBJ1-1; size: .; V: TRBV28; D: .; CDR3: CASSSMDSINTEAFF; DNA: TGTGCCAGCAGTTCCATGGACAGTATTAACACTGAAGCTTTCTTT
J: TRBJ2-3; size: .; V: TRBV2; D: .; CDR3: CASRPTYPDTQYF; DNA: TGTGCCAGCAGACCTACTTACCCAGATACGCAGTATTTT
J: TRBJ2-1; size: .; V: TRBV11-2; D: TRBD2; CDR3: CASSLGSGGDNEQFF; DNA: TGTGCCAGCAGCTTGGGATCGGGGGGTGACAATGAGCAGTTCTTC
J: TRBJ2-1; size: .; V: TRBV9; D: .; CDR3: CASSVASTSPHEQFF; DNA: TGTGCCAGCAGCGTAGCTTCAACTAGCCCCCATGAGCAGTTCTTC
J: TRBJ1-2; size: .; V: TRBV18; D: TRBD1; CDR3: CASSATGDFYGYTF; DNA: TGTGCCAGCTCAGCGACAGGGGATTTTTATGGCTACACCTTC
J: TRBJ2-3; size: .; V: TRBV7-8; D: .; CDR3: CASSLGASGSTDTQYF; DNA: TGTGCCAGCAGCCTGGGGGCTAGCGGTAGCACAGATACGCAGTATTTT
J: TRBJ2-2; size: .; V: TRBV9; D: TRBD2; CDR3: CASSVASSGGDTGELFF; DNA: TGTGCCAGCAGCGTGGCCTCTAGCGGCGGGGACACCGGGGAGCTGTTTTTT
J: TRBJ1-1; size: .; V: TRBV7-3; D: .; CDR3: CASLQGANTEAFF; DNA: TGTGCCAGCCTTCAAGGAGCAAACACTGAAGCTTTCTTT
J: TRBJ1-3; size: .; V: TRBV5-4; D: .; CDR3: CASRWGTLEYSGNTIYF; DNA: TGTGCCAGCAGATGGGGGACACTCGAATACTCTGGAAACACCATATATTTT
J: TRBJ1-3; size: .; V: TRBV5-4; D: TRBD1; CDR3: CASSLGGTAGNTIYF; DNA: TGTGCCAGCAGCTTAGGCGGGACAGCTGGAAACACCATATATTTT
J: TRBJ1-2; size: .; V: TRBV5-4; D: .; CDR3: CASSLRAGTNYGYTF; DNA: TGTGCCAGCAGCTTGCGAGCAGGGACTAACTATGGCTACACCTTC
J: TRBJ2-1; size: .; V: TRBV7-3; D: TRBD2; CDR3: CASSPLLAGYNEQFF; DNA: TGTGCCAGCAGCCCCCTCCTAGCGGGCTACAATGAGCAGTTCTTC
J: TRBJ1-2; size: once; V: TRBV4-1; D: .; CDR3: CASSPGQLGYTF; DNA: TGCGCCAGCAGCCCTGGACAGTTGGGCTACACCTTC
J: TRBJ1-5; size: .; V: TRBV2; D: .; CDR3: CASSYDQPQHF; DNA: TGTGCCAGCAGCTACGATCAGCCCCAGCATTTT
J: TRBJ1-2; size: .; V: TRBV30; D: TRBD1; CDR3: CAWTLTGGGYTF; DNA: TGTGCCTGGACATTAACAGGGGGCGGCTACACCTTC
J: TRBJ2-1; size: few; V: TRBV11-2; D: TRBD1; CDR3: CASSQGQVRNEQFF; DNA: TGTGCCAGCAGTCAGGGACAGGTTCGAAATGAGCAGTTCTTC
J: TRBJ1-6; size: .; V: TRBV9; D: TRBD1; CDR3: CASSRDRVNSPLHF; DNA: TGTGCCAGCAGTCGGGACAGGGTGAATTCACCCCTCCACTTT
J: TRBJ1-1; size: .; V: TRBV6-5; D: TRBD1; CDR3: CASSEGQGNTEAFF; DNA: TGTGCCAGCAGTGAGGGACAGGGGAACACTGAAGCTTTCTTT
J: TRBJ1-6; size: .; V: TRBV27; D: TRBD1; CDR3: CASRRTGGNSPLHF; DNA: TGTGCCAGCAGAAGGACAGGGGGTAATTCACCCCTCCACTTT
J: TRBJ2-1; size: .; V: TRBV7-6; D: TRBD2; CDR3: CASSLSPRLAGRYNEQFF; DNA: TGTGCCAGCAGCCTATCCCCACGACTAGCGGGCCGCTACAATGAGCAGTTCTTC
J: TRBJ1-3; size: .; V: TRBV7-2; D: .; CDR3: CASSKEGLGNTIYF; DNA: TGTGCCAGCAGCAAGGAGGGGCTTGGAAACACCATATATTTT
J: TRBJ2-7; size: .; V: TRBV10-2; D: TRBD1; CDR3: CASRSLLGQLTMGQTYEQYF; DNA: TGCGCCAGCAGGTCACTTTTGGGACAGCTGACCATGGGTCAGACCTACGAGCAGTACTTC
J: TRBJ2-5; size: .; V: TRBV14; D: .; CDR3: CASSQNRETQYF; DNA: TGTGCCAGCAGCCAAAACCGGGAGACCCAGTACTTC
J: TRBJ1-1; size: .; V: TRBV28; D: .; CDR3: CASSLGGLLNTEAFF; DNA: TGTGCCAGCAGTTTAGGGGGACTGCTGAACACTGAAGCTTTCTTT
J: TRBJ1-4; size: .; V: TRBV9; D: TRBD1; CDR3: CASSVLPRGQGGSEKLFF; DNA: TGTGCCAGCAGCGTATTGCCCAGGGGACAGGGCGGAAGTGAAAAACTGTTTTTT
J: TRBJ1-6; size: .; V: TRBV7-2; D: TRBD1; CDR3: CASSSGGSPLHF; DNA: TGTGCCAGCAGCTCAGGGGGCTCACCCCTCCACTTT
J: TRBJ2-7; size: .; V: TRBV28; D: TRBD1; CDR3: CASSSPGTGSHEQYF; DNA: TGTGCCAGCAGTTCTCCCGGGACAGGGTCTCACGAGCAGTACTTC
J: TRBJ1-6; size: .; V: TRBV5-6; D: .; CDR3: CASSSTGQGFSPLHF; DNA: TGTGCCAGCAGCTCTACCGGGCAGGGCTTTTCACCCCTCCACTTT
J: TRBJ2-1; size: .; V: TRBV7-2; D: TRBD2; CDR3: CASRHRLAAYNEQFF; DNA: TGTGCCAGCAGACACAGACTAGCGGCCTACAATGAGCAGTTCTTC
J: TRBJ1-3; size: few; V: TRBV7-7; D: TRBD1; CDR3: CASSSGTENTIYF; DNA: TGTGCCAGCAGCTCCGGGACAGAAAACACCATATATTTT
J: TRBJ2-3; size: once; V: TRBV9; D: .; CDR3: CASSADWGTDTQYF; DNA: TGTGCCAGCAGCGCGGACTGGGGCACAGATACGCAGTATTTT
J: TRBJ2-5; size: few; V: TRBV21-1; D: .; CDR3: CASSLERETQYF; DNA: TGTGCCAGCAGCCTCGAGAGGGAGACCCAGTACTTC
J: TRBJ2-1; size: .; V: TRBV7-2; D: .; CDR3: CASSLAKTSSYNEQFF; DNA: TGTGCCAGCAGCTTAGCGAAAACTAGCTCCTACAATGAGCAGTTCTTC
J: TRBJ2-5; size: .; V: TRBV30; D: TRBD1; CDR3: CAWSAGTQGARKETQYF; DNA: TGTGCCTGGAGTGCAGGAACACAGGGGGCGCGGAAAGAGACCCAGTACTTC
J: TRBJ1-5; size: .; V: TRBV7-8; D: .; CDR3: CASSRPGTKNQPQHF; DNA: TGTGCCAGCAGCCGCCCTGGGACAAAAAATCAGCCCCAGCATTTT
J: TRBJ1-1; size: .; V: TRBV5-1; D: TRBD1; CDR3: CASSLNSGQGAEAFF; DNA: TGCGCCAGCAGCTTGAATTCCGGACAGGGGGCTGAAGCTTTCTTT
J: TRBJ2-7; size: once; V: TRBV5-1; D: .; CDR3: CASSLLGGTTYEQYF; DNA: TGCGCCAGCAGTCTCTTGGGAGGGACAACCTACGAGCAGTACTTC
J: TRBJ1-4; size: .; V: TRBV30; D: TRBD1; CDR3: CAWSITGGGLHGEKLFF; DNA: TGTGCCTGGAGTATTACAGGGGGCGGTCTCCATGGGGAAAAACTGTTTTTT
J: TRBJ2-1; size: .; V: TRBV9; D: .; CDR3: CASSPRPSDNEQFF; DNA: TGTGCCAGCAGCCCCCGTCCTAGCGACAATGAGCAGTTCTTC
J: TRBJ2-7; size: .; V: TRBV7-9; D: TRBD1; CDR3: CASSPGTGGAETHEQYF; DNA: TGTGCCAGCAGCCCCGGGACAGGGGGCGCTGAAACCCACGAGCAGTACTTC
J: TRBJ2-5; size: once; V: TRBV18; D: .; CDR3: CASSRDFQETQYF; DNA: TGTGCCAGCTCCCGGGACTTCCAAGAGACCCAGTACTTC
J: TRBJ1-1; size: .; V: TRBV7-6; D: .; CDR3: CASSPGQNTEAFF; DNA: TGTGCCAGCAGCCCGGGACAGAACACTGAAGCTTTCTTT
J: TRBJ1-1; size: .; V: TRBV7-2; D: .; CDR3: CASNSPDRLNTEAFF; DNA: TGTGCCAGCAACTCTCCCGACAGACTGAACACTGAAGCTTTCTTT
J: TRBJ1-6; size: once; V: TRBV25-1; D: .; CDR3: CASQGSGRSYNSPLHF; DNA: TGTGCCAGTCAAGGGTCGGGAAGGTCCTATAATTCACCCCTCCACTTT
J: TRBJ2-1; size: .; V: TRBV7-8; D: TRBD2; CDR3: CASSAGLAAYNEQFF; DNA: TGTGCCAGCAGCGCAGGACTAGCGGCCTACAATGAGCAGTTCTTC
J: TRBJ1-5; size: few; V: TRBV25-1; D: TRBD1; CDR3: CASSEGQATQPQHF; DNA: TGTGCCAGCAGTGAAGGACAGGCCACGCAGCCCCAGCATTTT
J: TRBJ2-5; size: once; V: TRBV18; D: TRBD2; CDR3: CASSPPGLAGETQYF; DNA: TGTGCCAGCTCACCACCGGGACTAGCGGGAGAGACCCAGTACTTC
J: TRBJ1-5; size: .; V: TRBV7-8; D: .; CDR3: CASSRPGNQPQHF; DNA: TGTGCCAGCAGCCGTCCGGGGAATCAGCCCCAGCATTTT